The rows below give T cell receptor beta chains drawn from one sample of a study of cytomegalovirus exposure and HLA in healthy donors. The protocol was immunoSEQ multiplex PCR, while the TCRdb copy is restricted to in-frame clones and leaves out a portion. The data show around 70,000 clones, 80% to 90% seen once. Sequenced material: PBMCs. All receptors derive from a woman aged 25 to 45 in good health and CMV-seronegative. Each CDR3 is given with its conserved first and last residue. Fields, in order: D gene, clone size, V gene, J gene, CDR3 DNA, CDR3 protein. A D gene is named only where the DNA matches it firmly. For some rows the clone size is stated as once, few or many, or as a class when expanded; others skip it.

d_call: TRBD1
clone_size: -
v_call: TRBV6-5
j_call: TRBJ2-2
cdr3_nt: TGTGCCAGCAGTTACGGGACAGCGAACACCGGGGAGCTGTTTTTT
cdr3_aa: CASSYGTANTGELFF

d_call: TRBD2
clone_size: once
v_call: TRBV9
j_call: TRBJ2-5
cdr3_nt: TGTGCCAGCAGCGTTATCAGCGGGGCCCAAGAGACCCAGTACTTC
cdr3_aa: CASSVISGAQETQYF

d_call: TRBD2
clone_size: -
v_call: TRBV14
j_call: TRBJ2-5
cdr3_nt: TGTGCCAGCAGCCCGGGACTAGCGAGGGAGACCCAGTACTTC
cdr3_aa: CASSPGLARETQYF

d_call: TRBD1
clone_size: -
v_call: TRBV29-1
j_call: TRBJ2-1
cdr3_nt: TGCAGCGTCGGACAGGCCCTGGGCAATGAGCAGTTCTTC
cdr3_aa: CSVGQALGNEQFF

d_call: -
clone_size: -
v_call: TRBV25-1
j_call: TRBJ2-7
cdr3_nt: TGTGCCAGCAGTGACAGGGCCGAGCAGTACTTC
cdr3_aa: CASSDRAEQYF

d_call: -
clone_size: once
v_call: TRBV19
j_call: TRBJ2-1
cdr3_nt: TGTGCCAGTAGTCGCAAGGGGGAACAGGAATACAATGAGCAGTTCTTC
cdr3_aa: CASSRKGEQEYNEQFF

d_call: -
clone_size: -
v_call: TRBV20-1
j_call: TRBJ1-2
cdr3_nt: TGCACCAGTGTCCAGGGCAACGGCTACACCTTC
cdr3_aa: CTSVQGNGYTF

d_call: -
clone_size: -
v_call: TRBV7-2
j_call: TRBJ2-4
cdr3_nt: TGTGCCAGCAGCTTAACAGCTGCAGTGGGCGCTTGGGCCAAAAACATTCAGTACTTC
cdr3_aa: CASSLTAAVGAWAKNIQYF

d_call: -
clone_size: -
v_call: TRBV15
j_call: TRBJ2-7
cdr3_nt: TGTGCCACCAGCAGAGATCTTACGGGCGAGCAGTACTTC
cdr3_aa: CATSRDLTGEQYF

d_call: TRBD2
clone_size: -
v_call: TRBV7-3
j_call: TRBJ2-2
cdr3_nt: TGTGCCAGCAGCTTATCTCTTGCGGGGGGTTCCGGGGAGCTGTTTTTT
cdr3_aa: CASSLSLAGGSGELFF

d_call: -
clone_size: -
v_call: TRBV4-1
j_call: TRBJ1-4
cdr3_nt: TGCGCCAGCAGCCAACTTGATGAAAAACTGTTTTTT
cdr3_aa: CASSQLDEKLFF

d_call: -
clone_size: -
v_call: TRBV9
j_call: TRBJ2-3
cdr3_nt: TGTGCCAGCAGCGTAGCTCCTAGAATCGCAGATACGCAGTATTTT
cdr3_aa: CASSVAPRIADTQYF

d_call: TRBD2
clone_size: -
v_call: TRBV28
j_call: TRBJ2-5
cdr3_nt: TGTGCCAGCAGTTTATTTGGTAGCGGGAGGGTCGAGACCCAGTACTTC
cdr3_aa: CASSLFGSGRVETQYF

d_call: TRBD1
clone_size: -
v_call: TRBV7-9
j_call: TRBJ2-7
cdr3_nt: TGTGCCAGCAGCCATGACAGGGGAGTCCACGAGCAGTACTTC
cdr3_aa: CASSHDRGVHEQYF

d_call: TRBD2
clone_size: -
v_call: TRBV6-1
j_call: TRBJ2-5
cdr3_nt: TGTGCCTCGGCGGGGGGGGCTTTTGAGACCCAGTACTTC
cdr3_aa: CASAGGAFETQYF

d_call: -
clone_size: -
v_call: TRBV5-1
j_call: TRBJ1-2
cdr3_nt: TGCGCCAGCAGCTTGTCGCGGGACGCTAACTATGGCTACACCTTC
cdr3_aa: CASSLSRDANYGYTF

d_call: TRBD1
clone_size: -
v_call: TRBV30
j_call: TRBJ1-1
cdr3_nt: TGTGCCTGGAGTGGAGGGACAGGGGGGAACACTGAAGCTTTCTTT
cdr3_aa: CAWSGGTGGNTEAFF

d_call: TRBD2
clone_size: -
v_call: TRBV11-2
j_call: TRBJ2-1
cdr3_nt: TGTGCCAGCAGCTTAGGTGATATAGCGGGAGGGCTAAATGAGCAGTTCTTC
cdr3_aa: CASSLGDIAGGLNEQFF

d_call: TRBD2
clone_size: -
v_call: TRBV28
j_call: TRBJ2-7
cdr3_nt: TGTGCCAGCTGTCTTCTGGCGGGAGGGCCCGTCCACGAGCAGTACTTC
cdr3_aa: CASCLLAGGPVHEQYF

d_call: -
clone_size: -
v_call: TRBV29-1
j_call: TRBJ2-1
cdr3_nt: TGCAGCGTTGTGGGGGGAGTCCACTCCTACAATGAGCAGTTCTTC
cdr3_aa: CSVVGGVHSYNEQFF

d_call: -
clone_size: -
v_call: TRBV4-3
j_call: TRBJ1-1
cdr3_nt: TGCGCCAGCAGCCAAGTCGAGGGGGGGAGGCCTTTCTTT
cdr3_aa: CASSQVEGGRPFF

d_call: -
clone_size: -
v_call: TRBV7-7
j_call: TRBJ2-3
cdr3_nt: TGTGCTAGCAGCTTAGTCTTAACAGATACGCAGTATTTT
cdr3_aa: CASSLVLTDTQYF

d_call: -
clone_size: -
v_call: TRBV30
j_call: TRBJ2-3
cdr3_nt: TGTGCCGCAGGGGCCCGGCAGTATTTT
cdr3_aa: CAAGARQYF

d_call: -
clone_size: -
v_call: TRBV11-2
j_call: TRBJ2-7
cdr3_nt: TGTGCCAGCAGCTTAGATCCTGGGAGGAGCTACGAGCAGTACTTC
cdr3_aa: CASSLDPGRSYEQYF

d_call: -
clone_size: -
v_call: TRBV15
j_call: TRBJ1-1
cdr3_nt: TGTGCCACCAGCAGGTGGGGGCAGGGTGAAGCTTTCTTT
cdr3_aa: CATSRWGQGEAFF

d_call: -
clone_size: few
v_call: TRBV18
j_call: TRBJ2-7
cdr3_nt: TGTGCCAGCTCAGCGGGACCTGGAGAATACGAGCAGTACTTC
cdr3_aa: CASSAGPGEYEQYF

d_call: -
clone_size: -
v_call: TRBV29-1
j_call: TRBJ2-2
cdr3_nt: TGCAGCGTCGGGAGTGGCGGGGAGCTGTTTTTT
cdr3_aa: CSVGSGGELFF

d_call: -
clone_size: -
v_call: TRBV10-3
j_call: TRBJ1-2
cdr3_nt: TGTGCCATCAGTGAGTCGGGGGGGCTTGGCCACACCTTC
cdr3_aa: CAISESGGLGHTF

d_call: TRBD2
clone_size: -
v_call: TRBV9
j_call: TRBJ2-2
cdr3_nt: TGTGCCAGCAGCGCCCTGACTAGCGTGAACACCGGGGAGCTGTTTTTT
cdr3_aa: CASSALTSVNTGELFF

d_call: TRBD2
clone_size: -
v_call: TRBV11-2
j_call: TRBJ2-7
cdr3_nt: TGTGCCAGCAGCTTAGGAGGCGGGAGAGTCTCCGAGCAGTACTTC
cdr3_aa: CASSLGGGRVSEQYF

d_call: TRBD1
clone_size: -
v_call: TRBV4-1
j_call: TRBJ1-4
cdr3_nt: TGCGCCAGCAGCCAAGATGCAGGGGGTGATGAAAAACTGTTTTTT
cdr3_aa: CASSQDAGGDEKLFF

d_call: TRBD1
clone_size: once
v_call: TRBV7-9
j_call: TRBJ1-5
cdr3_nt: TGTGCCAGCAGCTCGACAGGGAGCAATCAGCCCCAGCATTTT
cdr3_aa: CASSSTGSNQPQHF

d_call: -
clone_size: -
v_call: TRBV7-2
j_call: TRBJ2-3
cdr3_nt: TGTGCCAGCAGCTTAGGCGAGGCGGTAGATACGCAGTATTTT
cdr3_aa: CASSLGEAVDTQYF

d_call: -
clone_size: -
v_call: TRBV5-6
j_call: TRBJ2-7
cdr3_nt: TGTGCCAGCAGCGCCCCAAGCAGGTACTACGAGCAGTACTTC
cdr3_aa: CASSAPSRYYEQYF

d_call: TRBD2
clone_size: -
v_call: TRBV28
j_call: TRBJ2-5
cdr3_nt: TGTGCCAGCAACCCGCCGGGGGGGGAAGAGACCCAGTACTTC
cdr3_aa: CASNPPGGEETQYF

d_call: -
clone_size: -
v_call: TRBV11-3
j_call: TRBJ2-1
cdr3_nt: TGTGCCAGCAGCTTAGCCCAGGGGTACAATGAGCAGTTCTTC
cdr3_aa: CASSLAQGYNEQFF

d_call: -
clone_size: -
v_call: TRBV18
j_call: TRBJ1-3
cdr3_nt: TGTGCCAGCTCACCACCGCACAGCTCTGGAAACACCATATATTTT
cdr3_aa: CASSPPHSSGNTIYF

d_call: TRBD1
clone_size: -
v_call: TRBV19
j_call: TRBJ1-5
cdr3_nt: TGTGCCAGTAGTACTACAGGGGCCCCCTTAAGAACCACCCCAGCCAATCAGCCCCAGCATTTT
cdr3_aa: CASSTTGAPLRTTPANQPQHF

d_call: TRBD1
clone_size: few
v_call: TRBV19
j_call: TRBJ1-1
cdr3_nt: TGTGCCAGTAGTATCAACAGGGGGAACACTGAAGCTTTCTTT
cdr3_aa: CASSINRGNTEAFF

d_call: -
clone_size: once
v_call: TRBV6-1
j_call: TRBJ1-2
cdr3_nt: TGTGCCAGCAGTGACGTCAGGGTCCCTTATGGCTACACCTTC
cdr3_aa: CASSDVRVPYGYTF

d_call: -
clone_size: -
v_call: TRBV13
j_call: TRBJ2-5
cdr3_nt: TGTGCCAGCAGCCCAAACGGACACGCACAAGAGACCCAGTACTTC
cdr3_aa: CASSPNGHAQETQYF

d_call: -
clone_size: few
v_call: TRBV5-4
j_call: TRBJ2-3
cdr3_nt: TGTGCCACCCCGGGGAGCACAGATACGCAGTATTTT
cdr3_aa: CATPGSTDTQYF

d_call: TRBD1
clone_size: -
v_call: TRBV19
j_call: TRBJ2-7
cdr3_nt: TGTGCCAGTAGTATTGATGGACAGGGACTCTACGAGCAGTACTTC
cdr3_aa: CASSIDGQGLYEQYF

d_call: -
clone_size: -
v_call: TRBV18
j_call: TRBJ2-7
cdr3_nt: TGTGCCAGCTCCCAAAACCGGGATTCCCTTCAGTACTTC
cdr3_aa: CASSQNRDSLQYF

d_call: -
clone_size: -
v_call: TRBV7-9
j_call: TRBJ2-2
cdr3_nt: TGTGCCAGCAGCCCCAGGGTGATCGGGGAGCTGTTTTTT
cdr3_aa: CASSPRVIGELFF

d_call: -
clone_size: -
v_call: TRBV27
j_call: TRBJ1-2
cdr3_nt: TGTGCCAGCAGTTTAGGGGGCCCTAACTATGGCTACACCTTC
cdr3_aa: CASSLGGPNYGYTF

d_call: TRBD1
clone_size: -
v_call: TRBV11-2
j_call: TRBJ2-5
cdr3_nt: TGTGCCAGCAGCTTAGCGGGGACAGGGGGCTTAGAGACCCAGTACTTC
cdr3_aa: CASSLAGTGGLETQYF

d_call: TRBD1
clone_size: -
v_call: TRBV7-9
j_call: TRBJ2-7
cdr3_nt: TGTTCCAGCAGCTCAGGGACAGTAGCTAGGGGGGAGCAGTACTTC
cdr3_aa: CSSSSGTVARGEQYF

d_call: -
clone_size: -
v_call: TRBV6-5
j_call: TRBJ2-7
cdr3_nt: TGTGCCAGCAGTTACTCGCGCAGGGCCTACGAGCAGTACTTC
cdr3_aa: CASSYSRRAYEQYF

d_call: -
clone_size: -
v_call: TRBV7-2
j_call: TRBJ1-1
cdr3_nt: TGTGCCAGCAGCTTAAGCAGGGAAGAAGCTGAAGCTTTCTTT
cdr3_aa: CASSLSREEAEAFF

d_call: TRBD1
clone_size: -
v_call: TRBV7-2
j_call: TRBJ2-3
cdr3_nt: TGTGCCAGCAGGTCGGACAGGATCAGCACAGATACGCAGTATTTT
cdr3_aa: CASRSDRISTDTQYF

d_call: TRBD1
clone_size: -
v_call: TRBV5-1
j_call: TRBJ2-2
cdr3_nt: TGCGCCAGCAACCTCTCGACAGGGGGGAACACCGGGGAGCTGTTTTTT
cdr3_aa: CASNLSTGGNTGELFF

d_call: -
clone_size: -
v_call: TRBV18
j_call: TRBJ1-4
cdr3_nt: TGTGCCAGCTCACCACCAAGGGGAGGGGAAAAACTGTTTTTT
cdr3_aa: CASSPPRGGEKLFF

d_call: -
clone_size: -
v_call: TRBV28
j_call: TRBJ2-3
cdr3_nt: TGTGCCAGCAGTTTTTCACAGGGAAATACGCAGTATTTT
cdr3_aa: CASSFSQGNTQYF

d_call: TRBD1
clone_size: once
v_call: TRBV9
j_call: TRBJ2-3
cdr3_nt: TGTGCCAGCAGCGCAGAATCGGACAGGGTCTCAGATACGCAGTATTTT
cdr3_aa: CASSAESDRVSDTQYF

d_call: TRBD2
clone_size: -
v_call: TRBV7-2
j_call: TRBJ2-5
cdr3_nt: TGTGCCAGCAGCTTCGGGACTAGCGGGAGTTGGGGGGAGGGGGAGACCCAGTACTTC
cdr3_aa: CASSFGTSGSWGEGETQYF

d_call: TRBD2
clone_size: -
v_call: TRBV14
j_call: TRBJ2-1
cdr3_nt: TGTGCCAGCAGCCAAAGCGGGAGGGTGTTCTTC
cdr3_aa: CASSQSGRVFF

d_call: TRBD2
clone_size: -
v_call: TRBV2
j_call: TRBJ2-1
cdr3_nt: TGTGCCAGCAGTGAAGGGCTAGCGGGACACAATAAGCAGTTCTTC
cdr3_aa: CASSEGLAGHNKQFF

d_call: -
clone_size: -
v_call: TRBV4-1
j_call: TRBJ2-7
cdr3_nt: TGCGCCAGCAGCCAAGTGGGGGACACTTCCTACGAGCAGTACTTC
cdr3_aa: CASSQVGDTSYEQYF

d_call: TRBD2
clone_size: -
v_call: TRBV7-8
j_call: TRBJ2-3
cdr3_nt: TGTGCCAGCAGCTTAGGGGCTAGCGGGGGACCATACTCGCAGTATTTT
cdr3_aa: CASSLGASGGPYSQYF